Described below is a single T cell receptor (beta chain) sequence and its context. Its antigen is still unknown. This sample was included in a study of T cell responses to AZD1222 COVID-19 vaccine. Study-level points and caveats: Seropositivity was recorded at baseline in only 6 or 7 AZD1222 recipients. Close to half of all spike-specific TCRs reportedly target regions of the variants that are unmutated.

The CDR3 sequence is 17 residues long. Germline-derived CDR1 and CDR2 are MNHNY and SVGAGI (reference sequence). Losses at the gene ends were 5 bases for V and 3 bases for J; bases not matched to a gene: 12. Method: immunoSEQ multiplex PCR; TCRdb's copy keeps in-frame clones and lacks some. The data contain under 100,000 clones, roughly 88% of them singletons. The material was peripheral blood, obtained on day 0 of AZD1222 vaccination. The receptor was isolated from an adult in good health. V is TRBV6-6 and J is TRBJ1-2; 10 bases match TRBD1. Written as DNA, the CDR3 is TGTGCCAGCAGTCACCCGGGACAGGGGTTAACTTACTATGGCTACACCTTC. It specifies CASSHPGQGLTYYGYTF.